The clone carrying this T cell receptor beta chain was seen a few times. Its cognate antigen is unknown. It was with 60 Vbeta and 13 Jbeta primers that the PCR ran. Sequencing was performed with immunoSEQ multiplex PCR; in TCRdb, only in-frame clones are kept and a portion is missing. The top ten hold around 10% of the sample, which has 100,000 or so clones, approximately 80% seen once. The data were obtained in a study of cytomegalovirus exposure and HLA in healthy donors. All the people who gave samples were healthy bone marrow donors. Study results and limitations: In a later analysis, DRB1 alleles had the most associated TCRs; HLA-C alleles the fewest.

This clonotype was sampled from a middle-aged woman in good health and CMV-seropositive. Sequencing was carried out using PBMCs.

The CDR3 region is CASSQDWRTSGGYNEQFF. DNA for the CDR3: TGTGCCAGCAGCCAAGATTGGAGGACTAGCGGGGGTTACAATGAGCAGTTCTTC. The chain recombines TRBV4-2 with TRBJ2-1; 13 bases are a match to TRBD2. The V and J ends lost 0 bases and 4 bases, in that order; junction bases with no gene match: 6. The CDR3 runs to 18 residues. From germline, CDR1 is LGHNA and CDR2 YNFKEQ.